This TCR beta chain is drawn from a study of T cells in tumors after PD-1 blockade. At the level of the study: During anti-PD-1 treatment, some patients continued daily vismodegib 150 mg. The study, taken as a whole, reports: In squamous cell carcinoma, 40% to 50% of expanded exhausted clones were novel versus 29% of other expanded CD8+ clones. Clonal replacement, not reinvigoration, is suggested for expanded exhausted CD8+ clones after therapy.

On this clone itself: Its antigen is not identified.

Input was about 550 ng to 6,004 ng of genomic DNA from tumor or blood. Measured with immunoSEQ multiplex PCR; TCRdb has only the in-frame clones, and not every one. This sample has about 13,000 clones, with nearly 65% found just once. CDR1 LNHDA and CDR2 SQIVND come from the germline V gene (reference sequence). V lost 7 bases, J lost 0 bases, and 13 bases lay in between. This CDR3 has 15 residues. The specimen comprised tumor tissue, sampled before anti-PD-1 treatment. This sequence was found in a human donor with cutaneous squamous cell carcinoma. The rearrangement joins TRBV19 to TRBJ1-5; D is uncertain. The CDR3 DNA reads as TGTGCCAGTACCGCAACGAGTTTTAGCAATCAGCCCCAGCATTTT. As protein: CASTATSFSNQPQHF.